Many counts were recorded for the clone carrying this T cell receptor (beta chain). Using its own MiXCR run on the RACE reads, TCRdb lists one record per CDR3 protein. In the table there are fewer than 300,000 distinct CDR3 sequences, over 8% of which are singletons. The CDR3 loop spans 12 amino acids. V was pared by 6 bases and J by 6 bases, with 15 bases between. CDR1 and CDR2 (germline): DFQATT, SNEGSKA (reference sequence). The sample originates from a study of human T cells and chemical hapten exposure. Time point here: pre-sensitization, week 0. The treatment is: therapeutic diphenylcyclopropenone sensitization with weekly scalp DPC. Blood collection took place prior to placing each patch test.

This specimen was whole blood, taken in connection with sensitization to the hapten diphenylcyclopropenone (DPC). The source of this sequence is a woman aged 40 to 49 with alopecia areata. Some clones in this sample may be carry-over from other donors' samples. V is TRBV20-1 and J is TRBJ2-7; D possibly corresponds to TRBD1 (5 bases). CDR3 sequence (DNA): TGCAGTGCGCCGCAAACAGGACGCGAGCAGTACTTC. Protein: CSAPQTGREQYF.